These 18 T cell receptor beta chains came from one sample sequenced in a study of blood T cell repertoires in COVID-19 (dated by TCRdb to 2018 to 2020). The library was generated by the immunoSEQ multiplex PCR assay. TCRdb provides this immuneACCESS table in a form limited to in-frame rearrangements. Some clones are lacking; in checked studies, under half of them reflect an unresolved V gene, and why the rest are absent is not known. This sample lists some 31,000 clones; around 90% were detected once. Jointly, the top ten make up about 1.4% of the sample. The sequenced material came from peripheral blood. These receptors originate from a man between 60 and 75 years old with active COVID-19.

CDR3 amino acids: CSVEGGREDYGYTF. CDR3 in DNA: TGCAGCGTTGAAGGCGGCAGGGAGGACTATGGCTACACCTTC. The chain has TRBV29-1 and TRBJ1-2; perhaps TRBD1 as D (5 bases). The CDR3 covers 14 residues. Trimming shortened V by 1 base and J by 3 bases, and 12 bases separated the two germline ends. The germline V gene encodes CDR1 SQVTM and CDR2 ANQGSEA.

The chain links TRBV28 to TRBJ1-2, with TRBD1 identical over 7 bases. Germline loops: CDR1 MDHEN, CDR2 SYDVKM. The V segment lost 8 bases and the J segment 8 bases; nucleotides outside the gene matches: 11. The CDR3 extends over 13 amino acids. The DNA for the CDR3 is TGTGCCAGCCTTTTGAACAGGGGTTCCGGCTACACCTTC. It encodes CASLLNRGSGYTF.

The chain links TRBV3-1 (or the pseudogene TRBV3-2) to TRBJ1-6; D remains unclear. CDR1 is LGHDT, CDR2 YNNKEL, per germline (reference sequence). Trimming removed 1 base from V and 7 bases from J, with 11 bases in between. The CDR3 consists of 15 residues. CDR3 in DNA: TGTGCCAGCAGCCAAGCGTCCGGAGGGAATTCACCCCTCCACTTT. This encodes CASSQASGGNSPLHF.

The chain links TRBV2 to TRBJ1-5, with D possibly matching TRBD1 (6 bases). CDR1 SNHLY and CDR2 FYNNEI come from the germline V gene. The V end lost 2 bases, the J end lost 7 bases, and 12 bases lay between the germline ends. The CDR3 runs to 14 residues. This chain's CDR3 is CASSEWGGRQPQHF. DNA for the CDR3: TGTGCCAGCAGTGAATGGGGGGGGCGGCAGCCCCAGCATTTT.

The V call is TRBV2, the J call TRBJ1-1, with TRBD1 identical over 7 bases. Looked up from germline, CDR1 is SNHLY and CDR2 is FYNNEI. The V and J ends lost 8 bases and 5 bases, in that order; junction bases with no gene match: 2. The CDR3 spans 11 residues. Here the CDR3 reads CASGGQTEAFF. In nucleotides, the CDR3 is TGTGCCAGCGGGGGACAGACTGAAGCTTTCTTT. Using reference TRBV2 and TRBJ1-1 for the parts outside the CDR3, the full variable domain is EPEVTQTPSHQVTQMGQEVILRCVPISNHLYFYWYRQILGQKVEFLVSFYNNEISEKSEIFDDQFSVERPDGSNFTLKIRSTKLEDSAMYFCASGGQTEAFFGQGTRLTVV.

Written as DNA, the CDR3 is TGCGCCAGCAGCTTGGAAAGTGAAGCCCTTTACGAGCAGTACTTC. This translates into CASSLESEALYEQYF. This rearrangement joins TRBV5-1 to TRBJ2-7, with unresolved D. This CDR3 is 15 amino acids long. The V end was cut by 0 bases, the J end by 4 bases, with 14 bases between. Germline CDR1 is SGHRS and CDR2 is YFSETQ.

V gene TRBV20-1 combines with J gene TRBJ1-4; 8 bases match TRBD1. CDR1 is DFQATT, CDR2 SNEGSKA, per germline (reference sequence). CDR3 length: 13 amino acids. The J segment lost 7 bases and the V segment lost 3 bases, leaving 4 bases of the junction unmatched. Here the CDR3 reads CSASQGATEKLFF. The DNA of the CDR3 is TGCAGTGCTAGTCAGGGGGCCACTGAAAAACTGTTTTTT.

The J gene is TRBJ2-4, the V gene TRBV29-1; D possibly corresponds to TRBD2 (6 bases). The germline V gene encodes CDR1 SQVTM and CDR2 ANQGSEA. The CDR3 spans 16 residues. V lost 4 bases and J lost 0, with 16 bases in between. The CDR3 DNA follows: TGCAGCGTTGTTTTCTTGGGGGAGGCAGCCAAAAACATTCAGTACTTC. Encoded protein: CSVVFLGEAAKNIQYF.

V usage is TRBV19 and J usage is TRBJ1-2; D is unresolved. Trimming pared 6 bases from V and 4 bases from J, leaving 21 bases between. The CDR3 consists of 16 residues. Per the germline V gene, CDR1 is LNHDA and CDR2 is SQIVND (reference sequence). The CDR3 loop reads CASSWRPGAARYGYTF. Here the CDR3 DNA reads TGTGCCAGTAGCTGGCGGCCGGGAGCAGCCCGCTATGGCTACACCTTC.

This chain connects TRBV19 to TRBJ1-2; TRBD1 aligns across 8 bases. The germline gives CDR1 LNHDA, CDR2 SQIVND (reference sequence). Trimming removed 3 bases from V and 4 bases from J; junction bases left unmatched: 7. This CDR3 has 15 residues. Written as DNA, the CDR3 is TGTGCCAGTAGTATGCAATCCGGGACAGGCTATGGCTACACCTTC. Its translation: CASSMQSGTGYGYTF.

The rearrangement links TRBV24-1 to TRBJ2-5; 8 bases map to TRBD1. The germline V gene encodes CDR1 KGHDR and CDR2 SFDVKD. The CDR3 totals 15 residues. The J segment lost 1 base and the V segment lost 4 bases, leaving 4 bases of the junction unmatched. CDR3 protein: CATSDPGQVQETQYF. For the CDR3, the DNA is TGTGCCACCAGTGACCCGGGACAGGTCCAAGAGACCCAGTACTTC.

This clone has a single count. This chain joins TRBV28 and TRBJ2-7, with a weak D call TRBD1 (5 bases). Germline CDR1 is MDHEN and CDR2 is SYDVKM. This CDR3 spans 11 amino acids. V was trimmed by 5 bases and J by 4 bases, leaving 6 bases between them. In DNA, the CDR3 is TGTGCCAGCAGTAAGGGGTACGAGCAGTACTTC. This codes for CASSKGYEQYF.

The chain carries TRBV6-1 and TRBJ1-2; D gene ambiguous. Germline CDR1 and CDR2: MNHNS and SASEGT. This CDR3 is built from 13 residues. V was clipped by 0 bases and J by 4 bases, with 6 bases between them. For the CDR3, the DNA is TGTGCCAGCAGTGAAGCTGGTAGCTATGGCTACACCTTC. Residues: CASSEAGSYGYTF.

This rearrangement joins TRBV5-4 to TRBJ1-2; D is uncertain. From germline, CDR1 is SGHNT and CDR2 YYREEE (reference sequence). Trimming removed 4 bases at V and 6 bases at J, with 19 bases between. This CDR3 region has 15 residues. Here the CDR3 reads CASSPSVRSLDGYTF. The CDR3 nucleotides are TGTGCCAGCAGCCCCTCGGTCAGGTCCCTCGATGGCTACACCTTC.

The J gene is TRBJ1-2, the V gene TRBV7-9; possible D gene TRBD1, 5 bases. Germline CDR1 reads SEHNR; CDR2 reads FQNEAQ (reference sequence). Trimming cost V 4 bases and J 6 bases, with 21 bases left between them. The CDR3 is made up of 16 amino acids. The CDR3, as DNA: TGTGCCAGCAGCTCCCGAGGAGTGGGGCCCCACGATGGCTACACCTTC. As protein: CASSSRGVGPHDGYTF.

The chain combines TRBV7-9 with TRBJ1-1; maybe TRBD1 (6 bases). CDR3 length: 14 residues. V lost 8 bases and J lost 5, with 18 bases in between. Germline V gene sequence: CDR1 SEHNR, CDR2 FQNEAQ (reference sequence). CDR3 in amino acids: CASFRQAGDTEAFF. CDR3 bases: TGTGCCAGCTTTAGACAGGCCGGGGATACTGAAGCTTTCTTT.

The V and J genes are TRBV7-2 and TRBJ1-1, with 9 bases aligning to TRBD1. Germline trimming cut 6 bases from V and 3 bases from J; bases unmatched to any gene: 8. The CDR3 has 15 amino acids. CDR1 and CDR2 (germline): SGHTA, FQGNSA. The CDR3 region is CASRLSGQGYTEAFF. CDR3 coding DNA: TGTGCCAGCAGACTATCGGGACAGGGATACACTGAAGCTTTCTTT.

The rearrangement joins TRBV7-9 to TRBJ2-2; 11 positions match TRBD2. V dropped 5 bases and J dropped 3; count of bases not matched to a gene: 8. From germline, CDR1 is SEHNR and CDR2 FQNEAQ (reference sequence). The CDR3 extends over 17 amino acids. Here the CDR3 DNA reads TGTGCCAGCAGCCCGCGACTAGCGGGGCTATACACCGGGGAGCTGTTTTTT. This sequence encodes CASSPRLAGLYTGELFF. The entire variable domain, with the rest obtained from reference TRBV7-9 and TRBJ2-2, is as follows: DTGVSQNPRHKITKRGQNVTFRCDPISEHNRLYWYRQTLGQGPEFLTYFQNEAQLEKSRLLSDRFSAERPKGSFSTLEIQRTEQGDSAMYLCASSPRLAGLYTGELFFGEGSRLTVL.